This T cell receptor (beta chain) was captured by sequencing in a study of blood T cell repertoires in COVID-19. The wider study: The origin of the acute and convalescent COVID-19 samples was the United States, Italy and Spain. T cells, B-cell-depleted T cells, or PBMCs supplied cDNA or gDNA.

Original handling: Estimation of nucleated cell counts relied on the amplification of reference gene primers. Profiling relied on immunoSEQ multiplex PCR, and the TCRdb table lists in-frame clones only, not all of them. The V and J calls and clone size come from that table; D and trimming were worked out from the DNA. The table shows about 210,000 clones, with approximately 80% occurring only once. This CDR3 is 13 amino acids long. Germline assignment: CDR1 MNHNY and CDR2 SVGAGI (reference sequence). V was clipped by 6 bases and J by 9 bases; unmatched bases: 7. The receptor's source is a human donor in a cohort sampled during active COVID-19. Material: peripheral blood. The genes are TRBV6-6 and TRBJ2-1; 8 bases are shared with TRBD1. The CDR3: CASRPTGVGEQFF. The CDR3 DNA is TGTGCCAGCAGACCGACAGGGGTCGGTGAGCAGTTCTTC.